The source of this T cell receptor (beta chain) is a study of siplizumab effects on memory and regulatory T cells (dated by TCRdb to about 2019). Notes on the research overall: The study looked at the effect of siplizumab, an anti-CD2 antibody, on alloreactive T-cell subsets in allogeneic mixed lymphocyte reactions made from human PBMCs. Overall study outcomes, separate from this receptor: In reactions with siplizumab, an average of approximately 70% of mappable alloreactive CD4+ clones were Treg-derived, compared with 25% to 30% in control reactions. Whether proliferating Tregs from siplizumab cultures actually had suppressive function was not functionally confirmed. Roughly 80-95% of proliferating CD4+ or CD8+ clones could not be assigned a naive or memory phenotype. Because sequences below about 10^-5 frequency were poorly captured, only a minor fraction of alloreactive clones could be mapped to unstimulated subsets. Siplizumab significantly lowered the cumulative frequency of alloreactive sequences that could be traced to unstimulated CD4+ memory T cells. Greater diversity appeared to be present in unstimulated naive T cells than in memory T cells, and a substantial contribution to the alloresponse seemed to be made by naive cells.

About this clone itself: Its antigen is not yet known. Base qualities are missing; no much larger clone stands one base away.

Sorted unstimulated T cells, along with proliferating T cells recovered from mixed lymphocyte reactions, underwent TCRbeta CDR3 sequencing. Fresh whole blood from approximately 10 HLA-typed healthy donors was used to isolate PBMCs. Unstimulated CD4+ non-regulatory T cells were FACS-sorted to map the origin of alloreactive clones. The CDR3 measures 16 amino acids from cysteine to phenylalanine. The entry retains the CDR3 DNA only, 48 bases that are in frame from base 1. V and J lose 2 bases and 2 bases, and a span of 10 bases separates them. CDR1 and CDR2 (KGHSH, LQKENI) derive from the germline V gene. Libraries were made using the immunoSEQ multiplex PCR assay. Each sample had roughly 100,000 TCR templates assayed by the deep sequencing platform. Genomic DNA extracted from sorted T cells was the material used for TCRbeta CDR3 sequencing. Processing in the source paper ran as follows. The R programming language was used for the clonal analysis of the TCRbeta CDR3 data. Unstimulated samples were compared with post-reaction CFSE-low samples to define alloreactive CD4+ and CD8+ clones. Regulatory or non-regulatory origin was assigned to alloreactive CD4+ clones by matching of sequences to sorted unstimulated Treg and non-Treg repertoires. TCRdb provides this immuneACCESS table in a form limited to in-frame rearrangements. Some clones are lacking; in checked studies, under half of them reflect an unresolved V gene, and why the rest are absent is not known. Clone size and V and J calls were adopted from that table, with D and trimming inferred from the DNA. For this sample the table gives fewer than 100,000 clones, of which approximately 93% were detected only once. Roughly 0.3% of the sample goes to the ten largest clones.

The sequence links TRBV18 to TRBJ2-6; TRBD1 might be the D gene, on 6 matching bases. The TCR comes from a human donor in good health. Input material: non-Treg CD4+ T cells sorted from blood. The meaning of the sample's cell subset or site label: FACS-sorted unstimulated CD4+ non-regulatory T cells. CDR3 reads: CASSPIAGAGANVLTF. At the DNA level, the sequence is TGTGCCAGCTCACCAATTGCAGGGGCTGGGGCCAACGTCCTGACTTTC.